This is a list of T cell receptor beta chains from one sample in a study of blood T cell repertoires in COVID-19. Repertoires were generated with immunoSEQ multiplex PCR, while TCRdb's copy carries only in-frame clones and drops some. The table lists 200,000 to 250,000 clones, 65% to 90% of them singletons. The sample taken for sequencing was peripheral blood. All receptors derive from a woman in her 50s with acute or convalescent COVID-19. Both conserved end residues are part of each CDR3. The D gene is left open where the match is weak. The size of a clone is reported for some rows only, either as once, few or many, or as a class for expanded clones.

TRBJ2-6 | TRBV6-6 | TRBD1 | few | TGTGCCAGCAAAAGACAGGGAAACGGGGCCAACGTCCTGACTTTC | CASKRQGNGANVLTF
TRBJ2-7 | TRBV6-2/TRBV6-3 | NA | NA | TGTGCCAGCAGCGACCCAGGGGGGTACGACGAGCAGTACTTC | CASSDPGGYDEQYF
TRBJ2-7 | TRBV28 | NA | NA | TGTGCCAGCAGTTCAGGGGGACTTTCCGCCTACGAGCAGTACTTC | CASSSGGLSAYEQYF
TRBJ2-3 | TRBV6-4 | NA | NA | TGTGCCAGCAGTCCCAACTGGGATACGCAGTATTTT | CASSPNWDTQYF
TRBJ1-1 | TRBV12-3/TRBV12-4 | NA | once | TGTGCCAGCGGCAGGAACACTGAAGCTTTCTTT | CASGRNTEAFF
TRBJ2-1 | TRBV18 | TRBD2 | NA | TGTGCCAGCTCACTGACTAGCGGGAGTCGAGGTGAGCAGTTCTTC | CASSLTSGSRGEQFF
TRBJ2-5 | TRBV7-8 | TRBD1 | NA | TGTGCCAGCAGCCGCGGAAGACAGGGTCCAGGTCGTGAAGAGACCCAGTACTTC | CASSRGRQGPGREETQYF
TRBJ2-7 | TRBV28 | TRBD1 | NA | TGTGCCAGCAGTTCCGCCGGGACAGGGTTATACGAGCAGTACTTC | CASSSAGTGLYEQYF
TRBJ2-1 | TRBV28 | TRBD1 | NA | TGTGCCAGCAGCAGTCCGGGACAGGCAGCGGATGAGCAGTTCTTC | CASSSPGQAADEQFF
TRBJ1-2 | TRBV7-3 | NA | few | TGTGCCAGCAGCTTAAGTGGTCCGATTGCGAATGGCTACACCTTC | CASSLSGPIANGYTF
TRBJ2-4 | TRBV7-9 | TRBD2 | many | TGTGCCAGCAGCCCCTGGACTAGCGGGGTGCTAAATAAAAACATTCAGTACTTC | CASSPWTSGVLNKNIQYF
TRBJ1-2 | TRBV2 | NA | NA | TGTGCCAGCAGTGAATTTTCCAGTTATGGCTACACCTTC | CASSEFSSYGYTF
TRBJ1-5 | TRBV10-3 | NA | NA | TGTGCCATCAGTGAGTCGGGGGGAGGTCAGCCCCAGCATTTT | CAISESGGGQPQHF
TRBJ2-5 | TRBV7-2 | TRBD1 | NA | TGTGCCAGCAGCGACAGGGGTGGATCAGAGACCCAGTACTTC | CASSDRGGSETQYF